This T cell receptor (beta chain) was identified during a study of T cells in narcolepsy. Study-level results: Autoreactive HCRT-specific and TRIB2-specific clonotypes were marked in same-patient CSF-versus-blood CD4+ comparisons.

In regard to this clone: Its antigen remains unidentified.

Only in-frame clones appear in the TCRdb table, and some are missing; sequencing was by immunoSEQ multiplex PCR. Counted here are tens of thousands of clones, less than 65% occurring once; the ten biggest clones make up around 12%. The V and J ends lost 3 bases and 5 bases respectively, with 7 bases between them. In germline, CDR1 is SGHNT, CDR2 YENEEA. This CDR3 is 13 amino acids long. The sequence was obtained from a human donor in good health. The chain is built from TRBV11-3 and TRBJ2-2; D tentatively fits TRBD1 or TRBD2 (5 bases each). The sample taken for sequencing was memory (CD45RA-) CD4+ T cells from blood. CDR3: CASSLGETGELFF. CDR3 nucleotides: TGTGCCAGCAGCTTGGGGGAAACCGGGGAGCTGTTTTTT.